The present T cell receptor beta chain was sequenced within a study of blood T cell repertoires in COVID-19 (dated by TCRdb to about 2020). Regarding the complete study: Samples covering the acute and convalescent phases of COVID-19 were provided by collaborators in the United States, Italy and Spain. The material from the prospective study consisted of cDNA or gDNA derived from T cells, B-cell-depleted T cells, or PBMCs. The dataset comprised deeply sampled blood TCRbeta repertoires from subjects exposed to, actively infected with, or recovered from COVID-19. The repertoires were made available in a free public database intended to serve as a resource for research on the immune response to SARS-CoV-2. Samples came from the ongoing ImmuneRACE study (first 160 participants) plus 1,254 subjects from 6 global collaborators. A de-identified subject ID, COVID-19 status, age in years and sex were almost always included in the sample metadata. Where available, HLA class I and class II types were obtained from metadata supplied by the sample provider rather than from assay-based typing. Overall study results and their limits: How much clinical and demographic metadata was included differed by source and by participant, and the metadata was provided uncurated.

TCRbeta CDR3 regions were amplified from genomic DNA by means of the immunoSEQ Assay, a bias-controlled multiplex PCR. As for how the authors treated the data: Within the assay, amplification of reference gene primers was used to estimate how many nucleated cells each sample contained. To quantify the absolute abundance of each unique TCRbeta CDR3 rearrangement, sequence reads were collapsed and filtered. For each sample, productive Simpson clonality was calculated by taking the square root of Simpson's diversity index across productive rearrangements. This is the immuneACCESS table as TCRdb keeps it, with only in-frame sequences that have V and J called. A part of the clones is gone; compared with another copy, unresolved V genes explain less than half, and the rest is unexplained. V, J and clone size reflect that table, while D and trimming were determined from the DNA. This sample lists a few hundred thousand clones; 90% were detected once. The biggest ten clones account for 3.5% to 4.5% of the sample.

Compared with germline, V lacks 7 bases and J lacks 0 bases; bases without a gene match: 6. The CDR3 covers 15 residues, taking in both the cysteine and the phenylalanine. Just CDR3 DNA is preserved here, 45 bases in frame from base 1. Reading the germline V gene (reference sequence) gives CDR1 MNHEY and CDR2 SMNVEV. Participants in the prospective study were aged about 18 to 95 years, lived in 24 United States geographic areas, and enrolled through a virtual design. In the prospective study, cohorts were assigned on the basis of participant-reported clinical history obtained from a screening survey and a study questionnaire. In the prospective study, mobile phlebotomists collected whole blood, serum and a nasopharyngeal or oropharyngeal swab from each participant. Over a roughly 2-month period, participants in the prospective study had the option of providing additional blood draws and questionnaires. Before DNA extraction, blood samples from the prospective study were shipped at room temperature or frozen.

About this clone itself: The antigen this receptor binds is unknown. The record has no base qualities; no much larger clone is one base away.

Recombination joined TRBV27 with TRBJ2-1; 7 nucleotides in the junction match TRBD2. This receptor was obtained from a woman aged 18 to 35 with acute COVID-19. Sequencing input: PBMCs or T cells enriched from blood (not recorded which). The nucleotides read TGTGCCAGCAAAAGCGGGGCTAGCTCCTACAATGAGCAGTTCTTC. This yields the protein CASKSGASSYNEQFF.